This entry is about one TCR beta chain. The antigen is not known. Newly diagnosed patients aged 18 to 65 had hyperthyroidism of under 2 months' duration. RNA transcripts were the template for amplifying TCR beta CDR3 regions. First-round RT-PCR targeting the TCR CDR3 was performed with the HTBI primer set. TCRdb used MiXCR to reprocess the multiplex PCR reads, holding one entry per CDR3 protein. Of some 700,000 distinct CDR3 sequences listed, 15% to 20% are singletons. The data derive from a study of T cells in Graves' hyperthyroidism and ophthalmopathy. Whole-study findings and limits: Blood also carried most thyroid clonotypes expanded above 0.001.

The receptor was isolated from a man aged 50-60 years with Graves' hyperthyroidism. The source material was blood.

CDR3 sequence: CASKVGLAGTGELFF. The CDR3 DNA is TGTGCCAGCAAGGTGGGACTAGCGGGGACCGGGGAGCTGTTTTTT. The chain links TRBV3-1 to TRBJ2-2; 13 bases are a match to TRBD2. The CDR3 covers 15 residues. The ends lost 7 bases at V and 5 bases at J; junction bases unmatched: 4. Germline CDR1 is LGHDT and CDR2 is YNNKEL (reference sequence).